This TCR beta chain comes out of a study of technical replicates of blood from a few donors. Clones were read by immunoSEQ multiplex PCR, and TCRdb kept only the in-frame ones, dropping some. The table shows just over 95,000 clones, with roughly 95% occurring only once. This TCR derives from a human donor in good health. The sequenced material came from T cells isolated from PBMCs.

This CDR3 reads CASSQEFDRFNQPQHF. CDR3 nucleotides: TGCGCCAGCAGCCAAGAATTCGACAGGTTCAATCAGCCCCAGCATTTT. The V call is TRBV4-1, the J call TRBJ1-5, with a tentative D call TRBD1 (6 bases). V lost 0 bases, J lost 3 bases, and 12 bases lay in between. Germline V lookup: CDR1 MGHRA, CDR2 YSYEKL. This CDR3 contains 16 residues.